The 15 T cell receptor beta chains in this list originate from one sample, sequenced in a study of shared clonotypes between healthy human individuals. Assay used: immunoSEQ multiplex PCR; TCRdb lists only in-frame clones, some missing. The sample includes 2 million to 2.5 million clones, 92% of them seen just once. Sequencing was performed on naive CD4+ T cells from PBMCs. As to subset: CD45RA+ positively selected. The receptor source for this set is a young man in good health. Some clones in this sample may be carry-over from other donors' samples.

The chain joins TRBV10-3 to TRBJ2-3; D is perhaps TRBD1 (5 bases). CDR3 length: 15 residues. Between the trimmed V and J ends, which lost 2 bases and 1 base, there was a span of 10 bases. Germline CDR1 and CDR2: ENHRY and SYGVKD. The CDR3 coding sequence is TGTGCCATCAGTGAGGGGCTAGGGGGCACAGATACGCAGTATTTT. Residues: CAISEGLGGTDTQYF.

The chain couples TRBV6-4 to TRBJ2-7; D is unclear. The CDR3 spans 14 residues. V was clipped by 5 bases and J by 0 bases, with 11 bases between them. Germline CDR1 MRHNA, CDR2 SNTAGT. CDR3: CASSPDGVSYEQYF. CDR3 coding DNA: TGTGCCAGCAGTCCCGACGGCGTCTCCTACGAGCAGTACTTC.

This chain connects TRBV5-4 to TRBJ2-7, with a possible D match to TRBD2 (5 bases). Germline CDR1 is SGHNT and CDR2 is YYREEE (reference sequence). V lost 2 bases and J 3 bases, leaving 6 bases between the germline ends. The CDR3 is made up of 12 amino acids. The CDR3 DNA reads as TGTGCCAGCAGCTTTGAGGGCTACGAGCAGTACTTC. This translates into CASSFEGYEQYF.

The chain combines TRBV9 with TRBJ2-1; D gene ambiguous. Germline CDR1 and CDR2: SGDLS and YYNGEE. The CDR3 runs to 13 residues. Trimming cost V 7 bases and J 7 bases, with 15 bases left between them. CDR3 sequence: CASSISPDNEQFF. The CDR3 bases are TGTGCCAGCTCCATCTCCCCAGATAATGAGCAGTTCTTC.

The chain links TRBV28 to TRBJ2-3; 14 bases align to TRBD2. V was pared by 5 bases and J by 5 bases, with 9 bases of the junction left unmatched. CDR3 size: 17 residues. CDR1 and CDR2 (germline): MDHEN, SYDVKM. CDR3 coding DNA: TGTGCCAGCAGTATCCCGACTAGCGGGAGGGCCGGAGATACGCAGTATTTT. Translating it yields CASSIPTSGRAGDTQYF.

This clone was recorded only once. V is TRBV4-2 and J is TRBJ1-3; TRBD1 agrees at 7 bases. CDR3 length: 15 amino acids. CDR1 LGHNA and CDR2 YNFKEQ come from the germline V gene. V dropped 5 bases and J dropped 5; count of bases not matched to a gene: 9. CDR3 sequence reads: CASSGGQIYRNTIYF. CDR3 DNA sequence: TGTGCCAGCAGCGGGGGACAGATTTATCGAAACACCATATATTTT.

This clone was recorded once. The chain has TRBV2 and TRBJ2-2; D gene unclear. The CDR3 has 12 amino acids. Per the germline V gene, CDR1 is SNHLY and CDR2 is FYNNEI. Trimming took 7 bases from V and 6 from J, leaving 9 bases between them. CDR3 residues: CASNLGPGELFF. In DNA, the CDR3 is TGTGCCAGCAATTTAGGGCCCGGGGAGCTGTTTTTT.

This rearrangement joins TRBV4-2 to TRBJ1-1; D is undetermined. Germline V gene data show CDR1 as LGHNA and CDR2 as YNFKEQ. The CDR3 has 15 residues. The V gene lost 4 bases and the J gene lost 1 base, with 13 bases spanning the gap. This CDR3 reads CASSPREGSNTEAFF. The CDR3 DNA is TGTGCCAGCAGCCCCCGTGAAGGGTCGAACACTGAAGCTTTCTTT.

CDR3 sequence reads: CASSMGLAADTQYF. The CDR3 DNA follows: TGTGCCAGTAGTATGGGACTAGCGGCAGATACGCAGTATTTT. This chain connects TRBV19 to TRBJ2-3; TRBD2 matches 11 bases. The length of the CDR3 is 14 residues. Unmatched junction bases numbered 0, after V lost 3 bases and J lost 4 bases. Germline CDR1 and CDR2: LNHDA and SQIVND (reference sequence).

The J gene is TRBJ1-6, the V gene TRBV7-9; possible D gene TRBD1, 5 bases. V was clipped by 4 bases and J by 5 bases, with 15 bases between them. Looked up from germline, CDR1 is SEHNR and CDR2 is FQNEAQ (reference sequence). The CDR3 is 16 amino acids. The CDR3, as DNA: TGTGCCAGCAGCTCCATTTCGGGACGGAATAATTCACCCCTCCACTTT. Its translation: CASSSISGRNNSPLHF.

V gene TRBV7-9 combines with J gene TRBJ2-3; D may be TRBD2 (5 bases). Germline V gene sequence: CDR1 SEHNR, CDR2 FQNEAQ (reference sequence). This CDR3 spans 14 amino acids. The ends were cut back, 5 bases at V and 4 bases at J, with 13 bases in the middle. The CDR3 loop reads CASSNDTGADTQYF. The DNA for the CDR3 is TGTGCCAGCAGCAACGACACCGGGGCAGATACGCAGTATTTT.

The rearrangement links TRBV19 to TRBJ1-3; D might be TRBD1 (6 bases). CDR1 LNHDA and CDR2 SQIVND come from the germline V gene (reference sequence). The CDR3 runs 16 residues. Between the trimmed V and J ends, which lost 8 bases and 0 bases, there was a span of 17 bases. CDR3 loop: CASSPVDRSSGNTIYF. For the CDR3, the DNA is TGTGCCAGTTCACCAGTCGACAGGAGCTCTGGAAACACCATATATTTT.

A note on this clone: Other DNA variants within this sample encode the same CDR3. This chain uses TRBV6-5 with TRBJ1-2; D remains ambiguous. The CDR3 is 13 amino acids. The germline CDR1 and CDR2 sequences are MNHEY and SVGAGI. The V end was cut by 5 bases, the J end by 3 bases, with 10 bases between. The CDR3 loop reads CASSPGRYYGYTF. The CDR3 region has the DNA TGTGCCAGCAGTCCGGGCAGGTACTATGGCTACACCTTC.

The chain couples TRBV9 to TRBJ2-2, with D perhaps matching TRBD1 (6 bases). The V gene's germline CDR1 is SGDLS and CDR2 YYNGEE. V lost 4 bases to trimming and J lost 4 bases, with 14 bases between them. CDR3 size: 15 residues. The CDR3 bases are TGTGCCAGCAGCACGAACAGGGTTGCCACCGGGGAGCTGTTTTTT. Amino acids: CASSTNRVATGELFF.

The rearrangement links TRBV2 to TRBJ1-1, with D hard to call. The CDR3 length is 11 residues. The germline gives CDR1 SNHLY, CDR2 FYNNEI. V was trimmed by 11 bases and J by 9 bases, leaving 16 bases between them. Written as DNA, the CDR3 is TGTGCCTCCTCTCAGAAGCACCAAGCTTTCTTT. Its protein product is CASSQKHQAFF.